This TCR beta chain originates from a study of blood T cell repertoires in COVID-19. A few counts support this clone. Seattle's enrolled individuals joined amid active infection and were then monitored longitudinally. Assay used: immunoSEQ multiplex PCR; TCRdb lists only in-frame clones, some missing. The top ten hold roughly 8% of the sample, which has about 480,000 clones, roughly 91% seen once. In germline, CDR1 is GTSNPN, CDR2 SVGIG (reference sequence). V lost 4 bases, J lost 10 bases, and 14 bases lay in between. There are 13 residues in the CDR3. Input material: peripheral blood. J is TRBJ1-6 and V is TRBV30; D may be TRBD1 (6 bases). The clonotype was recovered from a woman in her forties or fifties with COVID-19, enrolled during active disease. DNA of the CDR3: TGTGCCTGGAACAGGGACCAATACTCACCCCTCCACTTT. Translation: CAWNRDQYSPLHF.